Detailed here is one T cell receptor (beta chain). The ends were cut back, 3 bases at V and 6 bases at J, with 8 bases in the middle. CDR1 and CDR2 (germline): SGDLS, YYNGEE. The CDR3 totals 12 residues. This sample is part of a study of shared clonotypes between healthy human individuals. Deep-level running was used for the assay. The genomic DNA of each subset was split evenly across several immunoSEQ plates. Ten immunoSEQ deep assay plates served to sequence unsorted PBMC DNA. Authors' data handling: With immunoSEQ giving junction-only sequences and no quality scores, filtering differed. The protocol was immunoSEQ multiplex PCR, while the TCRdb copy is restricted to in-frame clones and leaves out a portion. V, J and clone size derive from that table, while D and trimming were established from the DNA sequence. The repertoire consists of 550,000 to 600,000 clones, with just over 75% occurring once and the leading ten covering around 12%.

The clonotype originates from a woman between 40 and 55 years old in good health. Some clones in this sample may be carry-over from other donors' samples. The V gene is TRBV9, the J gene TRBJ2-3, with D unresolved. The specimen was PBMCs. The CDR3 DNA follows: TGTGCCAGCAGCGCCCTCAGGGATACGCAGTATTTT. Protein: CASSALRDTQYF.